These 3 T cell receptor beta chains were sequenced from one sample in a study of CD8 T cells in Susac syndrome. A quantity of about 0.5 to 1 ug RNA underwent reverse transcription using random hexamers. TCRdb re-analysed the immunoSEQ multiplex PCR reads in MiXCR, keeping a single row per CDR3 protein. Found here are about 180,000 distinct CDR3 sequences, approximately 94% of them singletons; the top ten hold 0.12%. Sequenced input: CD4+ T cells from PBMCs. The receptors derive from a human donor with Susac syndrome.

The chain links TRBV4-1 to TRBJ2-3; TRBD2 matches 10 bases. CDR3 length equals 16 residues. Germline V gives CDR1 MGHRA, CDR2 YSYEKL. The ends lost 0 bases at V and 4 bases at J; junction bases unmatched: 4. The CDR3 loop is CASSQELAGWSDTQYF. In DNA form, the CDR3 reads TGCGCCAGCAGCCAAGAACTAGCGGGGTGGTCAGATACGCAGTATTTT.

The chain uses TRBV6-2 or TRBV6-3 and TRBJ2-5; D ambiguous. Trimming left V 6 bases short and J 5 bases short, with 10 bases between. The CDR3 consists of 12 residues. The germline V gene encodes CDR1 MNHEY and CDR2 SVGEGT. The CDR3, as DNA: TGTGCCAGCAGCGATACTTGGGAGACCCAGTACTTC. This codes for CASSDTWETQYF.

The chain joins TRBV6-2 or TRBV6-3 to TRBJ2-7; 8 positions agree with TRBD1. Germline CDR1 is MNHEY and CDR2 is SVGEGT. The CDR3 runs 16 residues. V trimming: 2 bases; J trimming: 0 bases; junction bases outside the gene matches: 6. The CDR3 DNA reads TGTGCCAGCAGTTACCGGACAGGGACCAGCTCCTACGAGCAGTACTTC. The encoded protein is CASSYRTGTSSYEQYF.